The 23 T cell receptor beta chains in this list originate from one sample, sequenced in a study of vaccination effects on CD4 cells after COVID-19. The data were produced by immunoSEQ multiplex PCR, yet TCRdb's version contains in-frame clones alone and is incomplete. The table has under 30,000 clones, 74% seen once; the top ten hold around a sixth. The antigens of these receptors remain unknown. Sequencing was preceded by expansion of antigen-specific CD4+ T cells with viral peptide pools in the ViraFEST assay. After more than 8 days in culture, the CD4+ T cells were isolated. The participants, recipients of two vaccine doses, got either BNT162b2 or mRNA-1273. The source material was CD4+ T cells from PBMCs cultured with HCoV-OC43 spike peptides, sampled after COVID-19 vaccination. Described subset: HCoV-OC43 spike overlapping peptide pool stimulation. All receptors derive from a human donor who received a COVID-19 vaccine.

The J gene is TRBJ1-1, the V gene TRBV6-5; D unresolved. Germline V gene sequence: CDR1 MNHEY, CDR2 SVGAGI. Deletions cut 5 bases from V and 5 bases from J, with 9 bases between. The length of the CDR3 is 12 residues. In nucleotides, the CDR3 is TGTGCCAGCAGTATCGACCGTACTGAAGCTTTCTTT. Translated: CASSIDRTEAFF.

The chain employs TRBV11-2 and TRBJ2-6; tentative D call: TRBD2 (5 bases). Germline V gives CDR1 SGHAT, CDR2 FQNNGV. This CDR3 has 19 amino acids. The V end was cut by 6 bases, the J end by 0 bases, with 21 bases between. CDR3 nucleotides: TGTGCCAGCAGTCCACCTACCGGGAACTATTACTCTGGGGCCAACGTCCTGACTTTC. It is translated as CASSPPTGNYYSGANVLTF.

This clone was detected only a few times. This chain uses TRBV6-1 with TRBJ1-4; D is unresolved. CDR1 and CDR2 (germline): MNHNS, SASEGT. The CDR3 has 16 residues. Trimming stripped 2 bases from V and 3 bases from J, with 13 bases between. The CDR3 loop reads CASSELGVRANEKLFF. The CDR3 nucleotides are TGTGCCAGCAGTGAACTCGGGGTTAGGGCTAATGAAAAACTGTTTTTT.

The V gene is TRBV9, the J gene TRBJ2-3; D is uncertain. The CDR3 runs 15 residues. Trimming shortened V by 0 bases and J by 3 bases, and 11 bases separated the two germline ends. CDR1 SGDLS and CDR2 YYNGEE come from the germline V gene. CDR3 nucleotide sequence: TGTGCCAGCAGCGTAGATTTTGCTCGGACAGATACGCAGTATTTT. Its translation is CASSVDFARTDTQYF. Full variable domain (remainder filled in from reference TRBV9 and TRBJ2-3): DSGVTQTPKHLITATGQRVTLRCSPRSGDLSVYWYQQSLDQGLQFLIQYYNGEERAKGNILERFSAQQFPDLHSELNLSSLELGDSALYFCASSVDFARTDTQYFGPGTRLTVL.

CDR3 nucleotide sequence: TGTGCCAGCAACCAACGGGGAGCGGGAACCTACAATGAGCAGTTCTTC. Its protein is CASNQRGAGTYNEQFF. The chain couples TRBV5-4 to TRBJ2-1; TRBD2 agrees at 7 bases. The CDR3 totals 16 residues. After removal of 6 bases from V and 2 bases from J, the junction contained 11 bases not matched to a gene. Germline CDR1 reads SGHNT; CDR2 reads YYREEE (reference sequence).

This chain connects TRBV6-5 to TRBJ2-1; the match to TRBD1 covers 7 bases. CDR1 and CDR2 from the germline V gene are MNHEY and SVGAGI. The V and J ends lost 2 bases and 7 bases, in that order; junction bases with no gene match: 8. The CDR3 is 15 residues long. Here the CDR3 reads CASSYPPGQQNEQFF. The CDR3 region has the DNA TGTGCCAGCAGTTACCCACCGGGACAGCAAAATGAGCAGTTCTTC.

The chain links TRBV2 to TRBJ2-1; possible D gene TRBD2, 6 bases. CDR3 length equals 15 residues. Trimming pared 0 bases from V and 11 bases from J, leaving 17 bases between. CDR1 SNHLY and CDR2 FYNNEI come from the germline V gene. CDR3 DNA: TGTGCCAGCAGTGAAGCGCTTTCGGGGGAGGAAAAGCAGTTCTTC. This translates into CASSEALSGEEKQFF.

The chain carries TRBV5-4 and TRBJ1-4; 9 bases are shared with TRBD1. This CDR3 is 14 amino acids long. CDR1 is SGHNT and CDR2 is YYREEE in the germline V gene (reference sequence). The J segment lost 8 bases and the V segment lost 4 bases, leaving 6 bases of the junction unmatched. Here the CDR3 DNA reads TGTGCCAGCAGCGTACAGGGGGCGGTAGAAAAACTGTTTTTT. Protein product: CASSVQGAVEKLFF.

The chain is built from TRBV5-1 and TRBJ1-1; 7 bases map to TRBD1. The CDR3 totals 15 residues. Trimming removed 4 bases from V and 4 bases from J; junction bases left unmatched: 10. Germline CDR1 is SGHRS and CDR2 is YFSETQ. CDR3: CASSIQGRLGTEAFF. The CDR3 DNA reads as TGCGCCAGCAGCATACAGGGGAGATTGGGCACTGAAGCTTTCTTT.

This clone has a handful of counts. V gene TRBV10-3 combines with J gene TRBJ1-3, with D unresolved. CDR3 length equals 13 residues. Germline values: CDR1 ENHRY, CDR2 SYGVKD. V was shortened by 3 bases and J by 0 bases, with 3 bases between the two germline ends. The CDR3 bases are TGTGCCATCAGTGACTACTCTGGAAACACCATATATTTT. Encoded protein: CAISDYSGNTIYF.

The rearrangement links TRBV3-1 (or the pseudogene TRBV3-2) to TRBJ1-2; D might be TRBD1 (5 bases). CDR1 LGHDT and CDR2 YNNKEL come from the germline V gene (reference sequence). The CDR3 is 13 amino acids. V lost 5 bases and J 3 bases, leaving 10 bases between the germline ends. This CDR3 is CASSSGTDYGYTF. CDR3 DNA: TGTGCCAGCAGCTCGGGGACGGACTATGGCTACACCTTC.

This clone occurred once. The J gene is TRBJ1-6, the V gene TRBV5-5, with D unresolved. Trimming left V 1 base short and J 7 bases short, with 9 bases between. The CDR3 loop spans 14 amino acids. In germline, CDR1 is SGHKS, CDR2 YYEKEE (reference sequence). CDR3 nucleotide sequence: TGTGCCAGCAGCTTGCGTAGGGAAAATTCACCCCTCCACTTT. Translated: CASSLRRENSPLHF.

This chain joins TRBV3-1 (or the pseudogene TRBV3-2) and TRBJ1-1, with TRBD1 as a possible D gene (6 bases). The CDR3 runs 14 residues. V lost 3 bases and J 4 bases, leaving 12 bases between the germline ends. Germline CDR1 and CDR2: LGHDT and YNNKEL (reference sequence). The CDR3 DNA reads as TGTGCCAGCAGCCAGGGACACAGGCCCACTGAAGCTTTCTTT. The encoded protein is CASSQGHRPTEAFF.

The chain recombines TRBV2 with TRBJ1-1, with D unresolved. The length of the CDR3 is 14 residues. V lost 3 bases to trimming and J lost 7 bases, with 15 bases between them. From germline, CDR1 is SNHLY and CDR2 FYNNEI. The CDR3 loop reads CASSERVTEHEAFF. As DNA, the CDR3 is TGTGCCAGCAGTGAGAGGGTAACAGAGCATGAAGCTTTCTTT. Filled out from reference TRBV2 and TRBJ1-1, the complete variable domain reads EPEVTQTPSHQVTQMGQEVILRCVPISNHLYFYWYRQILGQKVEFLVSFYNNEISEKSEIFDDQFSVERPDGSNFTLKIRSTKLEDSAMYFCASSERVTEHEAFFGQGTRLTVV.

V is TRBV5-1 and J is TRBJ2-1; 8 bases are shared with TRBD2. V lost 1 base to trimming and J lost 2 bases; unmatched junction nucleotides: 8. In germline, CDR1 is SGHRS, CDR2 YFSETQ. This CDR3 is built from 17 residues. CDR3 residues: CASSLTPIGGAYNEQFF. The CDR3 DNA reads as TGCGCCAGCAGCTTGACCCCTATCGGGGGGGCCTACAATGAGCAGTTCTTC.

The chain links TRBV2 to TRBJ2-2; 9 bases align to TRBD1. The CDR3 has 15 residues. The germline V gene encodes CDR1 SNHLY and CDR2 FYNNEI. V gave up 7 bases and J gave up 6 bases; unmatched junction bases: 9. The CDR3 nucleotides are TGTGCCAGCATACGGGACAGGGCCTCGCCCGGGGAGCTGTTTTTT. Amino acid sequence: CASIRDRASPGELFF.

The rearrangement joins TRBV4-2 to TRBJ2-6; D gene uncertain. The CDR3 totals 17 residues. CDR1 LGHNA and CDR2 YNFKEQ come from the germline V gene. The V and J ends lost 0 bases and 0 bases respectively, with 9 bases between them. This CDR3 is CASSQDWQNSGANVLTF. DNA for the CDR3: TGTGCCAGCAGCCAAGATTGGCAAAACTCTGGGGCCAACGTCCTGACTTTC.

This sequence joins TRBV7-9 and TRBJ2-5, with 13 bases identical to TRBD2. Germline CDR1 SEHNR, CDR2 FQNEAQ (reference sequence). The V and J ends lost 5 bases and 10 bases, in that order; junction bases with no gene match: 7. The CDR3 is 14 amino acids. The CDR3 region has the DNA TGTGCCAGCAGCGAAGGACTAGCGGGAGAAATCCAGTACTTC. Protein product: CASSEGLAGEIQYF.

CDR3 in amino acids: CAWSLRYGYTF. The CDR3, as DNA: TGTGCCTGGAGTTTACGCTATGGCTACACCTTC. V and J are TRBV30 and TRBJ1-2; the D is unclear. Germline CDR1 GTSNPN, CDR2 SVGIG (reference sequence). V lost 2 bases and J 4 bases, leaving 5 bases between the germline ends. CDR3 length equals 11 residues.

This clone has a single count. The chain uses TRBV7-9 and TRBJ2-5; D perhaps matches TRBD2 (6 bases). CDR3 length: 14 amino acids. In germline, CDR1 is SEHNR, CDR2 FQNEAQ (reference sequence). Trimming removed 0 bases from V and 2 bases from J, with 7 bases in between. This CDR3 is CASSLAGGQETQYF. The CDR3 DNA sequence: TGTGCCAGCAGCTTAGCGGGGGGACAAGAGACCCAGTACTTC.

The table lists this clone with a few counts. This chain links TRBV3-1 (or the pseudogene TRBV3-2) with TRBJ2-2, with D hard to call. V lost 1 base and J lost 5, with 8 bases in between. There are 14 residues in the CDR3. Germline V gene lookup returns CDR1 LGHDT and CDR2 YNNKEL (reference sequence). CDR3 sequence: CASSQGVGTGELFF. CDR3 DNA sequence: TGTGCCAGCAGCCAAGGTGTAGGTACCGGGGAGCTGTTTTTT.

Written as DNA, the CDR3 is TGCGCCAGCAGCTCCACGACAGCCGCGAACTATGGCTACACCTTC. This encodes CASSSTTAANYGYTF. The chain joins TRBV5-1 to TRBJ1-2, with TRBD1 as a possible D gene (5 bases). The CDR3 is 15 residues long. CDR1 SGHRS and CDR2 YFSETQ come from the germline V gene. Trimming took 3 bases from V and 2 from J, leaving 14 bases between them.

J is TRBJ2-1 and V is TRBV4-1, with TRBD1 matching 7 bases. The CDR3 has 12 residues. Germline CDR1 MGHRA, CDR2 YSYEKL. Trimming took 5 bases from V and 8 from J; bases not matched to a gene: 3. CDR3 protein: CASSADRDEQFF. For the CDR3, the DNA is TGCGCCAGCAGCGCAGACAGGGATGAGCAGTTCTTC.